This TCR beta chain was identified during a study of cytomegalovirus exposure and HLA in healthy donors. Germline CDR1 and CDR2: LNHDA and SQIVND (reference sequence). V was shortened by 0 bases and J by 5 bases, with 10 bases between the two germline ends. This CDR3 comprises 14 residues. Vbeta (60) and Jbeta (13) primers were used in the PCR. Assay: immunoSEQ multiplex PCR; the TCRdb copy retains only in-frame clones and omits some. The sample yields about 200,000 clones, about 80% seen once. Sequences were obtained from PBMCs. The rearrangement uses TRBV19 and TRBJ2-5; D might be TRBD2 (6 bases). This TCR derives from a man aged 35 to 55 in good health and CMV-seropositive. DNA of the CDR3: TGTGCCAGTAGTATAGAGGCTGGGAGGGAGACCCAGTACTTC. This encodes CASSIEAGRETQYF.